The sequence of this TCR beta chain was determined in a study of T-cell memory formation after mild COVID-19. This clonotype was counted a few times. Germline values: CDR1 SGHDT, CDR2 YYEEEE. CDR3 length: 14 residues. V gave up 4 bases and J gave up 3 bases, with 14 bases separating them. TCRdb reprocessed the 5' RACE reads with MiXCR, giving one entry per CDR3 protein. In the table there are fewer than 200,000 distinct CDR3 sequences, about a fifth of which are singletons. Sequencing input: PBMCs or a T cell subset sorted from them (not recorded which). The TCR sequence derives from an adult woman who had mild COVID-19 (a few samples of this study predate the infection). Cell type and time point are not known. The chain has TRBV5-6 and TRBJ2-7; D not certain. Written as DNA, the CDR3 is TGTGCCAGCAGCCTCCCCGGACGGAACTACGAGCAGTACTTC. Protein sequence: CASSLPGRNYEQYF.